This is a list of T cell receptor beta chains from one sample in a study of blood T cell repertoires in COVID-19. The table came from immunoSEQ multiplex PCR; TCRdb's copy has only in-frame clones and leaves some out. Of about 21,000 clones in the sample, roughly 90% were seen once. The sequencing sample was made of peripheral blood. The receptor set was obtained from a man aged 70-80 years with active COVID-19. Both conserved end residues are part of each CDR3. The order of the fields is J gene, CDR3 length, clone size, D gene, V gene, CDR3 protein, CDR3 DNA. A D gene is named only where the DNA matches it firmly. Rows give clone size only sometimes, using once, few, many, or a class for an expanded clone.

>TRBJ1-4|14|.|TRBD1|TRBV6-6
CASSPGQGLEKLFF
TGTGCCAGCAGCCCGGGACAGGGTCTTGAAAAACTGTTTTTT
>TRBJ2-3|14|.|TRBD2|TRBV11-2
CASSSLRGADTQYF
TGTGCCAGCAGCTCCCTCCGGGGGGCAGATACGCAGTATTTT
>TRBJ2-1|16|once|TRBD2|TRBV24-1
CATSASTSGSRGEQFF
TGTGCCACCAGTGCCTCCACTAGCGGGAGTAGGGGAGAGCAGTTCTTC
>TRBJ2-7|15|.|.|TRBV3-1/TRBV3-2
CASSRSGTRSYEQYF
TGTGCCAGCAGCCGATCCGGGACACGATCCTACGAGCAGTACTTC
>TRBJ1-5|13|.|.|TRBV15
CATSPGVNQPQHF
TGTGCCACCAGTCCAGGGGTCAATCAGCCCCAGCATTTT
>TRBJ2-7|16|.|.|TRBV11-2
CASSLVTGVNSYEQYF
TGTGCCAGCAGCTTAGTTACGGGAGTTAACTCCTACGAGCAGTACTTC
>TRBJ1-1|13|few|.|TRBV25-1
CASSESRQTEAFF
TGTGCCAGCAGTGAATCACGACAGACTGAAGCTTTCTTT
>TRBJ2-2|17|.|TRBD2|TRBV4-1
CASSQGLAGVGTGELFF
TGCGCCAGCAGCCAAGGTCTAGCGGGAGTGGGCACCGGGGAGCTGTTTTTT
>TRBJ1-5|13|once|.|TRBV2
CASRVEPNQPQHF
TGTGCCAGCAGGGTAGAGCCCAATCAGCCCCAGCATTTT
>TRBJ2-5|13|.|.|TRBV3-1/TRBV3-2
CASRSLGGETQYF
TGTGCCAGCAGGTCCCTAGGAGGGGAGACCCAGTACTTC
>TRBJ2-2|15|.|.|TRBV19
CASSMVSLNTGELFF
TGTGCCAGTAGTATGGTTAGCCTGAACACCGGGGAGCTGTTTTTT
>TRBJ2-1|17|.|.|TRBV7-8
CASSLAHAAGPYNEQFF
TGTGCCAGCAGCTTAGCGCATGCGGCGGGCCCTTACAATGAGCAGTTCTTC
>TRBJ2-7|13|.|.|TRBV14
CASSQVSGTEQYF
TGTGCCAGCAGCCAAGTCTCGGGAACCGAGCAGTACTTC
>TRBJ2-3|16|.|TRBD2|TRBV5-1
CASSLTGLADTDTQYF
TGCGCCAGCAGCTTAACGGGACTAGCGGACACAGATACGCAGTATTTT
>TRBJ1-6|14|few|.|TRBV4-1
CASNPSGGDSPLHF
TGCGCCAGCAATCCATCGGGGGGTGATTCACCCCTCCACTTT
>TRBJ1-5|16|.|TRBD1|TRBV7-6
CASSLVAGQGGQPQHF
TGTGCCAGCAGCTTAGTCGCGGGACAGGGGGGTCAGCCCCAGCATTTT
>TRBJ2-6|15|.|TRBD1|TRBV7-2
CASGDRGAGANVLTF
TGTGCCAGCGGGGACAGGGGCGCGGGGGCCAACGTCCTGACTTTC
>TRBJ1-4|12|.|.|TRBV2
CASSISWEKLFF
TGTGCCAGCAGTATAAGCTGGGAAAAACTGTTTTTT
>TRBJ1-2|15|.|.|TRBV6-5
CASSYDPGGWYGYTF
TGTGCCAGCAGTTACGACCCAGGAGGGTGGTATGGCTACACCTTC
>TRBJ1-3|12|.|.|TRBV27
CASNLGGNTIYF
TGTGCCAGCAACCTCGGTGGAAACACCATATATTTT
>TRBJ2-3|14|.|.|TRBV15
CATSRDYAEDTQYF
TGTGCCACCAGCAGAGATTACGCGGAGGATACGCAGTATTTT
>TRBJ2-3|16|.|TRBD2|TRBV7-9
CASSFTKGGWDGTQYF
TGTGCCAGCAGCTTTACCAAGGGAGGGTGGGATGGTACGCAGTATTTT
>TRBJ2-7|14|once|TRBD1|TRBV5-1
CASSFGQGTYEQYF
TGCGCCAGCAGCTTTGGACAGGGGACCTACGAGCAGTACTTC
>TRBJ2-2|12|.|.|TRBV5-6
CASSLSTGELFF
TGTGCCAGCAGCCTTAGTACCGGGGAGCTGTTTTTT
>TRBJ2-5|16|.|.|TRBV5-6
CASSFQVPSRQETQYF
TGTGCCAGCAGCTTCCAGGTGCCTAGCCGACAAGAGACCCAGTACTTC
>TRBJ2-1|15|.|TRBD1|TRBV18
CASSPGQDFYNEQFF
TGTGCCAGCTCACCGGGACAGGACTTTTACAATGAGCAGTTCTTC
>TRBJ2-5|15|few|.|TRBV9
CASSAEGIDQETQYF
TGTGCCAGCAGCGCCGAGGGTATTGACCAAGAGACCCAGTACTTC
>TRBJ2-7|15|.|TRBD1|TRBV18
CASSPSGTGPYEQYF
TGTGCCAGCTCACCCTCCGGGACAGGGCCCTACGAGCAGTACTTC
>TRBJ2-1|16|.|TRBD2|TRBV6-1
CASSARTSASYNEQFF
TGTGCCAGCAGTGCCCGGACTAGCGCATCCTACAATGAGCAGTTCTTC
>TRBJ1-1|13|.|.|TRBV30
CAWSFNRVSEAFF
TGTGCCTGGAGTTTTAACAGGGTTTCCGAAGCTTTCTTT
>TRBJ2-3|12|.|.|TRBV9
CASSSRVDTQYF
TGTGCCAGCAGCTCCCGCGTGGATACGCAGTATTTT
>TRBJ1-1|15|.|TRBD1|TRBV6-5
CASRDRERGNTEAFF
TGTGCCAGCAGAGACAGGGAAAGAGGGAACACTGAAGCTTTCTTT
>TRBJ2-1|16|once|TRBD2|TRBV7-9
CASSSQLAGAYNEQFF
TGTGCCAGCAGCTCCCAGCTAGCGGGAGCCTACAATGAGCAGTTCTTC
>TRBJ2-1|15|few|.|TRBV20-1
CSASPAVGGYNEQFF
TGCAGTGCTAGTCCTGCGGTAGGGGGTTACAATGAGCAGTTCTTC
>TRBJ2-3|16|.|.|TRBV4-1
CASSPRGSGPTDTQYF
TGCGCCAGCAGCCCGAGGGGGAGCGGCCCCACAGATACGCAGTATTTT
>TRBJ2-2|14|.|.|TRBV7-6
CASSPTRNTGELFF
TGTGCCAGCAGCCCCACACGGAACACCGGGGAGCTGTTTTTT
>TRBJ2-5|12|.|.|TRBV4-1
CASSQDEETQYF
TGCGCCAGCAGCCAAGATGAGGAGACCCAGTACTTC
>TRBJ1-4|15|.|.|TRBV3-1/TRBV3-2
CASSQVGAVRQKLFF
TGTGCCAGCAGCCAAGTGGGAGCAGTGCGACAAAAACTGTTTTTT
>TRBJ2-7|12|.|.|TRBV6-5
CASSNGAYEQYF
TGTGCCAGCAGTAACGGGGCCTACGAGCAGTACTTC
>TRBJ2-1|16|.|.|TRBV27
CASSSLYQEVSNEQFF
TGTGCCAGCAGTTCCCTCTACCAGGAGGTGTCCAATGAGCAGTTCTTC
>TRBJ2-3|13|few|.|TRBV11-3
CASSPWGADTQYF
TGTGCCAGCAGCCCCTGGGGGGCAGATACGCAGTATTTT
>TRBJ2-2|18|.|.|TRBV7-6
CASSTPGHIFANTGELFF
TGTGCCAGCAGCACACCGGGACACATATTCGCGAACACCGGGGAGCTGTTTTTT
>TRBJ2-2|13|.|.|TRBV30
CAWRQGSIGELFF
TGTGCCTGGAGACAGGGCTCGATCGGGGAGCTGTTTTTT
>TRBJ2-7|16|.|.|TRBV2
CASMISPLGLPDEQYF
TGTGCCAGCATGATCTCGCCACTGGGGCTCCCTGACGAGCAGTACTTC
>TRBJ1-1|15|.|.|TRBV7-9
CASSSGQTRNTEAFF
TGTGCCAGCAGCTCCGGACAGACTCGAAACACTGAAGCTTTCTTT
>TRBJ2-7|15|.|TRBD2|TRBV27
CASRGLSGSGYEQYF
TGTGCCAGCAGAGGCCTTAGCGGGAGTGGCTACGAGCAGTACTTC
>TRBJ2-2|16|once|TRBD1|TRBV19
CASRAPGQGRTGELFF
TGTGCCAGTAGGGCGCCGGGACAGGGTCGGACCGGGGAGCTGTTTTTT
>TRBJ2-2|14|.|.|TRBV3-1/TRBV3-2
CASSQESVAGELFF
TGTGCCAGCAGCCAAGAATCGGTTGCCGGGGAGCTGTTTTTT
>TRBJ2-7|14|.|.|TRBV5-5
CASSSGGTVYEQYF
TGTGCCAGCAGCTCGGGGGGGACAGTCTACGAGCAGTACTTC
>TRBJ1-1|14|.|.|TRBV5-1
CASSLIGQRTEAFF
TGCGCCAGCAGCTTGATCGGTCAAAGAACTGAAGCTTTCTTT